A single sample is the source of the 32 T cell receptor beta chains below, sequenced in a study of vaccination and CD4 T cells after COVID-19. These TCRs' antigens remain unknown. With the Oncomine TCR Beta short-read assay, DNA from cultured CD4+ T cells was sequenced. TCRdb called the PCR reads again in MiXCR, with one record for every CDR3 protein. The sample consists of 10,000 to 15,000 distinct CDR3 sequences, more than 55% of them appearing once. Stated treatment: roughly 11-day PBMC culture with coronavirus spike peptide pools or control peptides (ViraFEST assay). Source material: CD4+ T cells from blood, cultured in vitro. These receptors all come from a human donor who had recovered from COVID-19.

The gene calls are TRBV20-1 and TRBJ2-2, with TRBD1 as a possible D gene (6 bases). Germline V gene lookup returns CDR1 DFQATT and CDR2 SNEGSKA (reference sequence). Trimming pared 6 bases from V and 1 base from J, leaving 12 bases between. This CDR3 contains 14 residues. The CDR3 reads CSARRQENTGELFF. In nucleotides, the CDR3 is TGCAGTGCGCGTCGACAGGAGAACACCGGGGAGCTGTTTTTT.

The chain links TRBV14 to TRBJ1-1; D is perhaps TRBD1 (6 bases). Between the trimmed V and J ends, which lost 2 bases and 6 bases, there was a span of 13 bases. The germline V gene has CDR1 SGHDN and CDR2 FVKESK. CDR3 size: 14 residues. CDR3 DNA: TGTGCCAGCAGCCAAATCAGGGGAACGGCTGAAGCTTTCTTT. Encoded protein: CASSQIRGTAEAFF.

This clonotype has just one count. The chain is built from TRBV20-1 and TRBJ2-3; the match to TRBD2 covers 7 bases. V dropped 0 bases and J dropped 4; count of bases not matched to a gene: 7. CDR1 is DFQATT, CDR2 SNEGSKA, per germline (reference sequence). The CDR3 loop spans 15 amino acids. The CDR3 bases are TGCAGTGCTAGAGATCTGGCGGGAGTATCAGATACGCAGTATTTT. It encodes CSARDLAGVSDTQYF.

The chain has TRBV5-1 and TRBJ1-2, with 9 bases identical to TRBD1. This CDR3 has 17 amino acids. CDR1 is SGHRS and CDR2 is YFSETQ in the germline V gene. The trim removed 1 base at V and 1 base at J, leaving 8 bases unmatched. The CDR3 region is CASSLMTGGAFNYGYTF. Written as DNA, the CDR3 is TGCGCCAGCAGCTTGATGACAGGGGGTGCCTTTAACTATGGCTACACCTTC.

The chain employs TRBV18 and TRBJ2-3; D remains unclear. Looked up from germline, CDR1 is KGHSH and CDR2 is LQKENI. The CDR3 runs 13 residues. V was cut by 0 bases and J by 0 bases, with 1 base left in between. In DNA, the CDR3 is TGTGCCAGCTCACCACCGAGCACAGATACGCAGTATTTT. This encodes CASSPPSTDTQYF.

The chain uses TRBV6-1 and TRBJ2-7, with 10 bases aligning to TRBD2. The ends lost 4 bases at V and 5 bases at J; junction bases unmatched: 8. The CDR3 has 15 residues. Germline-derived CDR1 and CDR2 are MNHNS and SASEGT. For the CDR3, the DNA is TGTGCCAGCAGTGTTCTAGCGGGAGTGTGGAACGAGCAGTACTTC. The encoded protein is CASSVLAGVWNEQYF.

This clonotype was seen a few times. The chain has TRBV20-1 and TRBJ2-5; 9 nucleotides align to TRBD2. Per the germline V gene, CDR1 is DFQATT and CDR2 is SNEGSKA (reference sequence). The CDR3 runs 15 residues. Losses at the gene ends were 0 bases for V and 0 bases for J; bases not matched to a gene: 2. In DNA form, the CDR3 reads TGCAGTGCTAGAGATCTAGCGGGGTACCAAGAGACCCAGTACTTC. Protein product: CSARDLAGYQETQYF.

The gene calls are TRBV27 and TRBJ2-7; D is ambiguous. V lost 3 bases and J lost 2, with 11 bases in between. Germline loops: CDR1 MNHEY, CDR2 SMNVEV (reference sequence). The CDR3 covers 14 residues. In DNA form, the CDR3 reads TGTGCCAGCAGTTTGCGCAGGTGGCCCTACGAGCAGTACTTC. It specifies CASSLRRWPYEQYF.

Regarding this clonotype: Here the CDR3 omits its conserved ending phenylalanine or tryptophan, so a read error is the likely source. V is TRBV27 and J is TRBJ1-5, with a weak D call TRBD1 (6 bases). The length of the CDR3 is 18 residues. V was shortened by 6 bases and J by 6 bases, with 27 bases between the two germline ends. Germline CDR1 is MNHEY and CDR2 is SMNVEV (reference sequence). CDR3 in amino acids: CASRLSSSGDSRFQPQHL. The CDR3 DNA is TGTGCCAGCAGACTCTCTTCCTCAGGGGATTCACGGTTTCAGCCCCAGCATTTG.

There are a few counts of this clonotype. J is TRBJ1-5 and V is TRBV7-2; TRBD1 is a possible D gene (5 bases). Trimming cost V 0 bases and J 8 bases, with 14 bases left between them. This CDR3 is built from 15 residues. Germline CDR1 is SGHTA and CDR2 is FQGNSA. The CDR3 loop is CASSLAGLRDEPQHF. CDR3 coding DNA: TGTGCCAGCAGCTTAGCGGGACTCAGGGACGAGCCCCAGCATTTT.

This chain joins TRBV5-1 and TRBJ1-2, with D unresolved. The CDR3 is 13 amino acids. V was shortened by 4 bases and J by 2 bases, with 9 bases between the two germline ends. Germline V gives CDR1 SGHRS, CDR2 YFSETQ. CDR3 amino acids: CASSQTRNYGYTF. In nucleotides, the CDR3 is TGCGCCAGCAGCCAAACACGGAACTATGGCTACACCTTC.

In DNA, the CDR3 is TGTGCCAGCAGCCAACAGGGGGCGAGAAGGACTGAAGCTTTCTTT. Its protein product is CASSQQGARRTEAFF. This chain joins TRBV7-2 and TRBJ1-1; 9 positions match TRBD1. Trimming removed 5 bases from V and 5 bases from J; junction bases left unmatched: 9. The CDR3 loop spans 15 amino acids. The germline V gene has CDR1 SGHTA and CDR2 FQGNSA.

The V gene is TRBV2, the J gene TRBJ2-1, with a possible D match to TRBD2 (6 bases). The CDR3 length is 10 residues. Germline CDR1 reads SNHLY; CDR2 reads FYNNEI. V lost 10 bases, J lost 10 bases, and 11 bases lay in between. The CDR3 region has the DNA TGTGCCACCGGGAGTGTGGAGCAGTTCTTC. Encoded protein: CATGSVEQFF.

The CDR3: CASSASVTGYNSPLHF. The CDR3, as DNA: TGTGCCAGCAGTGCATCTGTGACAGGCTATAATTCACCCCTCCACTTT. The chain couples TRBV6-1 to TRBJ1-6; D perhaps matches TRBD1 (6 bases). V was shortened by 4 bases and J by 3 bases, with 13 bases between the two germline ends. The CDR3 totals 16 residues. Germline CDR1 MNHNS, CDR2 SASEGT.

The CDR3 coding sequence is TGTGCCAGCAGCTTCGGGACTCCCCGCACAGATACGCAGTATTTT. This codes for CASSFGTPRTDTQYF. The rearrangement links TRBV7-9 to TRBJ2-3, with TRBD2 as a possible D gene (6 bases). Per the germline V gene, CDR1 is SEHNR and CDR2 is FQNEAQ (reference sequence). The V and J ends lost 3 bases and 1 base respectively, with 11 bases between them. This CDR3 contains 15 residues.

This clonotype was recorded a few times. The rearrangement joins TRBV7-2 to TRBJ1-4; D call uncertain. CDR3 length: 15 amino acids. Trimming pared 1 base from V and 0 bases from J, leaving 6 bases between. Per the germline V gene, CDR1 is SGHTA and CDR2 is FQGNSA. CDR3 DNA: TGTGCCAGCAGCTTAGTGCAAACAACTAATGAAAAACTGTTTTTT. Amino acids: CASSLVQTTNEKLFF.

The chain is built from TRBV5-1 and TRBJ2-5, with unresolved D. The CDR3 runs to 14 residues. V was cut by 6 bases and J by 4 bases, with 16 bases left in between. Germline V CDR1 and CDR2: SGHRS, YFSETQ. CDR3 sequence: CASTSSAVGETQYF. The CDR3 coding sequence is TGCGCCAGCACTTCCTCGGCAGTGGGAGAGACCCAGTACTTC.

This sequence joins TRBV5-1 and TRBJ1-2; 8 bases fit TRBD1. V was clipped by 4 bases and J by 6 bases; unmatched bases: 5. This CDR3 has 13 residues. Germline lookup yields CDR1 SGHRS and CDR2 YFSETQ. CDR3 loop: CASSRQGWNGYTF. The DNA of the CDR3 is TGCGCCAGCAGCCGACAGGGGTGGAATGGCTACACCTTC.

The chain carries TRBV7-9 and TRBJ2-3; 10 bases fit TRBD2. Trimming cost V 7 bases and J 5 bases; bases outside gene matches: 3. CDR1 is SEHNR and CDR2 is FQNEAQ in the germline V gene (reference sequence). The CDR3 loop spans 13 amino acids. The CDR3 DNA follows: TGTGCCAGCAAACTAGCGGGAAGAGATACGCAGTATTTT. Its translation: CASKLAGRDTQYF.

This clonotype appeared a few times. The chain uses TRBV30 and TRBJ2-3, with 10 bases fitting TRBD2. The CDR3 sequence is 15 residues long. CDR1 GTSNPN and CDR2 SVGIG come from the germline V gene (reference sequence). V lost 0 bases and J lost 5; bases outside the gene matches: 5. CDR3 sequence reads: CAWSVLAGVRDTQYF. The CDR3 region has the DNA TGTGCCTGGAGTGTCCTAGCGGGAGTCAGAGATACGCAGTATTTT. Looking up the rest from reference TRBV30 and TRBJ2-3 gives the full variable domain: SQTIHQWPATLVQPVGSPLSLECTVEGTSNPNLYWYRQAAGRGLQLLFYSVGIGQISSEVPQNLSASRPQDRQFILSSKKLLLSDSGFYLCAWSVLAGVRDTQYFGPGTRLTVL.

The chain combines TRBV20-1 with TRBJ2-3; perhaps TRBD1 as D (5 bases). CDR1 DFQATT and CDR2 SNEGSKA come from the germline V gene (reference sequence). This CDR3 is 12 amino acids long. Between the trimmed V and J ends, which lost 5 bases and 2 bases, there was a span of 8 bases. CDR3 bases: TGCAGTGCTCCGGACAACACAGATACGCAGTATTTT. This encodes CSAPDNTDTQYF.

V is TRBV30 and J is TRBJ2-7, with TRBD2 matching 10 bases. This CDR3 is built from 14 residues. V lost 3 bases to trimming and J lost 4 bases; unmatched junction nucleotides: 6. The germline V gene encodes CDR1 GTSNPN and CDR2 SVGIG (reference sequence). CDR3 region: CAWRPAGGRYEQYF. The CDR3 DNA sequence: TGTGCCTGGAGACCAGCGGGAGGGCGGTACGAGCAGTACTTC.

The chain couples TRBV7-2 to TRBJ2-5; D is perhaps TRBD2 (5 bases). Trimming cost V 1 base and J 5 bases, with 17 bases left between them. Germline assignment: CDR1 SGHTA and CDR2 FQGNSA. This CDR3 contains 16 residues. The CDR3 loop reads CASSLGLGGGSETQYF. The CDR3 nucleotides read TGTGCCAGCAGCTTAGGACTCGGTGGTGGGAGTGAGACCCAGTACTTC.

V is TRBV28 and J is TRBJ1-1; D ambiguous. The germline V gene has CDR1 MDHEN and CDR2 SYDVKM. The V end lost 6 bases, the J end lost 6 bases, and 14 bases lay between the germline ends. This CDR3 spans 13 amino acids. The CDR3 DNA reads TGTGCCAGCAGGTTGCAGGAGTGGGCTGAAGCTTTCTTT. It yields the protein CASRLQEWAEAFF.

The CDR3 here is CSAPRLAGMGNIQYF. DNA for the CDR3: TGCAGTGCTCCTCGACTAGCGGGAATGGGAAACATTCAGTACTTC. J is TRBJ2-4 and V is TRBV20-1, with 11 bases lining up with TRBD2. The germline CDR1 and CDR2 sequences are DFQATT and SNEGSKA (reference sequence). Germline trimming cut 5 bases from V and 6 bases from J; bases unmatched to any gene: 9. The CDR3 is made up of 15 amino acids.

This clonotype was seen a single time. The rearrangement links TRBV2 to TRBJ1-4; D remains ambiguous. CDR1 SNHLY and CDR2 FYNNEI come from the germline V gene. This CDR3 comprises 14 residues. V lost 4 bases and J lost 0, with 6 bases in between. DNA of the CDR3: TGTGCCAGCAGTGTGGTACCAACTAATGAAAAACTGTTTTTT. It translates to CASSVVPTNEKLFF.

Only a few counts were recorded for this clonotype. The rearrangement joins TRBV27 to TRBJ2-7, with 14 bases fitting TRBD2. Germline assignment: CDR1 MNHEY and CDR2 SMNVEV (reference sequence). The CDR3 runs 20 residues. V lost 6 bases, J lost 1 base, and 17 bases stayed unmatched. The CDR3 DNA sequence: TGTGCCAGCAGCACGAACTCGGGACTAGCGGGAGCGAGAGGATCCTACGAGCAGTACTTC. As protein: CASSTNSGLAGARGSYEQYF.

The genes are TRBV20-1 and TRBJ2-7; 12 bases fit TRBD2. With V trimmed by 4 bases and J by 1 base, 8 bases remained unmatched. This CDR3 has 16 residues. Germline V gives CDR1 DFQATT, CDR2 SNEGSKA (reference sequence). The DNA for the CDR3 is TGCAGTGCTAAGACTAGCGGGAGAGCGGCGTCCTACGAGCAGTACTTC. This gives the protein CSAKTSGRAASYEQYF.

This clonotype has only a few counts. This rearrangement joins TRBV11-1 to TRBJ1-1; TRBD1 matches 8 bases. The V gene's germline CDR1 is SGHAT and CDR2 FQDESV (reference sequence). Trimming at V came to 5 bases and at J to 4 bases, leaving 3 bases not matched to a gene. This CDR3 spans 13 amino acids. The CDR3: CASSNTGGTEAFF. In nucleotides, the CDR3 is TGTGCCAGCAGCAACACAGGGGGCACTGAAGCTTTCTTT.

This chain joins TRBV20-1 and TRBJ1-2; TRBD1 is a possible D gene (6 bases). CDR3 length equals 13 residues. V was clipped by 4 bases and J by 5 bases, with 14 bases between them. Germline assignment: CDR1 DFQATT and CDR2 SNEGSKA (reference sequence). The CDR3 DNA reads as TGCAGTGCTATTCCGGGACACCAATATGGCTACACCTTC. Encoded protein: CSAIPGHQYGYTF.

This clonotype has just a few counts. The chain recombines TRBV6-5 with TRBJ1-6, with D perhaps TRBD1 (5 bases). V was trimmed by 4 bases and J by 0 bases, leaving 10 bases between them. This CDR3 region has 16 residues. CDR1 is MNHEY, CDR2 SVGAGI, per germline. The CDR3 is CASSSGGSSYNSPLHF. Here the CDR3 DNA reads TGTGCCAGCAGTTCTGGGGGGAGCTCCTATAATTCACCCCTCCACTTT.

The CDR3 region has the DNA TGTGCCAGCAGTTACTCTGGAGGTACGCAGTATTTT. Translating gives CASSYSGGTQYF. V and J are TRBV6-2 or TRBV6-3 and TRBJ2-3; tentatively, D is TRBD2 (5 bases). The CDR3 totals 12 residues. V lost 0 bases to trimming and J lost 8 bases, with 6 bases between them. Germline lookup yields CDR1 MNHEY and CDR2 SVGEGT.